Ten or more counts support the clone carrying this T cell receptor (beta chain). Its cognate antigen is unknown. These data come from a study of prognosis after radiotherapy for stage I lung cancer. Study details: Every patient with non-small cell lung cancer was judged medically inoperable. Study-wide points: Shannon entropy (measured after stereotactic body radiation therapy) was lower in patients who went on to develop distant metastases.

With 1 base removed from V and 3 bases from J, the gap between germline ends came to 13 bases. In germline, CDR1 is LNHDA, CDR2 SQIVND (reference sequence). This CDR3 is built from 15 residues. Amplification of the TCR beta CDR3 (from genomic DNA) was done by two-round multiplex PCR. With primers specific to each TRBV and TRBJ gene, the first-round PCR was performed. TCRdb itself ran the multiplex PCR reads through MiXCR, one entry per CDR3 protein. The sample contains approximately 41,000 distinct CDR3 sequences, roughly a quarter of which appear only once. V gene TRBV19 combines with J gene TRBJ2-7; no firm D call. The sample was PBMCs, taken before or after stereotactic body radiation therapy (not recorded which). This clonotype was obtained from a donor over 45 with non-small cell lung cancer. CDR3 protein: CASSIGRADHYEQYF. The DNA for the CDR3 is TGTGCCAGTAGTATAGGTCGGGCGGATCACTACGAGCAGTACTTC.